A selection of T cell receptor beta chains follows, all from one sample in a study of T cell clonotyping in hematopoietic cell transplantation. The assay was immunoSEQ multiplex PCR, and TCRdb's table has in-frame clones only and misses some. The top ten clones hold approximately 4% of a sample with about 21,000 clones, 90% of them seen once. This specimen was peripheral blood mononuclear cells, taken before stem cell transplant. These receptors were obtained from a man between 18 and 29 years old with biphenotypic leukemia. Some clones in this sample may be carry-over from other donors' samples. The CDR3 runs from the conserved cysteine through the conserved F or W. D genes are given only for firm matches. Clone size, where shown, is once, few, many, or a class for clones that have expanded.

j_call,v_call,clone_size,d_call,cdr3_nt,cdr3_aa
TRBJ1-4,TRBV6-6,NA,NA,TGTGCCAGCGGCTCAAAGCCACATGAAAAACTGTTTTTT,CASGSKPHEKLFF
TRBJ2-7,TRBV29-1,NA,NA,TGCAGCGTAAGATCCGACTACGAGCAGTACTTC,CSVRSDYEQYF
TRBJ1-5,TRBV2,once,NA,TGTGCCAGCGGGGACCCCCTCTCGGCCCAGCATTTT,CASGDPLSAQHF
TRBJ1-2,TRBV30,NA,TRBD1,TGTGCCTGGAGTCTGACAGGGGACTATGGCTACACCTTC,CAWSLTGDYGYTF
TRBJ2-3,TRBV7-2,NA,NA,TGTGCCAGCAGCTTAGGGCTACCTTATTCGGCAGATACGCAGTATTTT,CASSLGLPYSADTQYF
TRBJ2-3,TRBV5-8,NA,NA,TGTGCCAGCAGCTTCGGGCTAGCCACAGATACGCAGTATTTT,CASSFGLATDTQYF
TRBJ1-2,TRBV5-1,NA,NA,TGCGCCAGCAGCGGTACAGGGTCATCCCTGGGTGGCTACACCTTC,CASSGTGSSLGGYTF
TRBJ2-7,TRBV4-3,NA,NA,TGCGCCAGCAGCCGCGGACGGGGAGAACCCTACGAGCAGTACTTC,CASSRGRGEPYEQYF
TRBJ1-2,TRBV19,NA,NA,TGTGCCAGTAGGTCGTCTAACTATGGCTACACCTTC,CASRSSNYGYTF
TRBJ2-7,TRBV6-6,NA,TRBD1,TGTGCCAGCAGGAATCGGGACAGGGGATTTGAGCAGTACTTC,CASRNRDRGFEQYF
TRBJ2-7,TRBV5-4,NA,TRBD2,TGTGCCAGCAGCTTTGATAGCGGGAGCTCCTACGAGCAGTACTTC,CASSFDSGSSYEQYF
TRBJ1-3,TRBV6-5,NA,NA,TGTGCCAGCACCACCTTCTCTGGAAACACCATATATTTT,CASTTFSGNTIYF
TRBJ2-2,TRBV6-4,once,TRBD2,TGTGCCAGCAGTCGGACTAGCGGGAGCGGGACCGGGGAGCTGTTTTTT,CASSRTSGSGTGELFF
TRBJ1-5,TRBV7-9,NA,TRBD1,TGTGCCAGCAGCCCACAGGGGGCCGGCGTTCAGCCCCAGCATTTT,CASSPQGAGVQPQHF
TRBJ2-7,TRBV7-9,NA,NA,TGTGCCAGCAAGGACCGGTATGACGAGCAGTACTTC,CASKDRYDEQYF
TRBJ1-2,TRBV7-7,NA,TRBD1,TGTGCCAGCAGCCGAGCGGGAGACAGGGACGGCTACACCTTC,CASSRAGDRDGYTF
TRBJ2-3,TRBV6-4,few,TRBD2,TGTGCCAGCAGTGACGGGACTAGCGGCACAGATACGCAGTATTTT,CASSDGTSGTDTQYF
TRBJ2-7,TRBV9,NA,TRBD2,TGTGCCAGCAGCGTAGGGGGGGGAGGGATTCACAACGAGCAGTACTTC,CASSVGGGGIHNEQYF
TRBJ1-2,TRBV2,NA,TRBD1,TGTGCCAGCGCTGAAGACAGGGTCTATGGCTACACCTTC,CASAEDRVYGYTF
TRBJ1-5,TRBV6-5,NA,NA,TGTGCCAGCAGTCCCGGGGGGTCAGGCAATCAGCCCCAGCATTTT,CASSPGGSGNQPQHF
TRBJ1-2,TRBV6-5,NA,TRBD1,TGTGCCAGCAGTTACCCGCCCGACAGGGGAGGAGGCTACACCTTC,CASSYPPDRGGGYTF
TRBJ1-1,TRBV30,NA,NA,TGTGCCTGGAGCACCCGGCTTGAAGCTTTCTTT,CAWSTRLEAFF
TRBJ2-5,TRBV4-1,few,NA,TGCGCCAGCAGCCAAGAAGGACTCCTGGATGGGGAGACCCAGTACTTC,CASSQEGLLDGETQYF
TRBJ2-7,TRBV29-1,NA,TRBD1,TGCAGCGTTGCGTCTGACAGGGGATACGAGCAGTACTTC,CSVASDRGYEQYF
TRBJ2-1,TRBV11-1,NA,NA,TGTGCCAGCAGCTTGGGGACAGCGGGTTCTGAGCAGTTCTTC,CASSLGTAGSEQFF
TRBJ2-5,TRBV4-1,NA,NA,TGCGCCAGCAGCCAGGTCGCGGCAGATACAAAAGAGACCCAGTACTTC,CASSQVAADTKETQYF
TRBJ1-2,TRBV30,NA,TRBD1,TGTGCCTGGAGTGTACAAAGGACAGGGGAAGATGGCTACACCTTC,CAWSVQRTGEDGYTF
TRBJ2-4,TRBV6-5,once,NA,TGTGCCAGCAGTTACACGGGTACGGACATTCAGTACTTC,CASSYTGTDIQYF
TRBJ2-1,TRBV10-3,few,NA,TGTGCCATCAGGACGGACTACAGCTCCTACAATGAGCAGTTCTTC,CAIRTDYSSYNEQFF
TRBJ1-5,TRBV6-5,once,TRBD1,TGTGCCAGCAGTCGACAGGGGTGGGATCAGCCCCAGCATTTT,CASSRQGWDQPQHF
TRBJ2-3,TRBV11-3,NA,TRBD2,TGTGCCAGCAGCAAGCGGGAGGACTACACAGATACGCAGTATTTT,CASSKREDYTDTQYF
TRBJ2-3,TRBV7-3,NA,TRBD1,TGTGCCAGCAGCTGGGGGACAGGAGAGTTAGATACGCAGTATTTT,CASSWGTGELDTQYF
TRBJ2-2,TRBV7-3,once,NA,TGTGCCAGCAGCTTAAATCCAATAGGAACCGGGGAGCTGTTTTTT,CASSLNPIGTGELFF
TRBJ1-2,TRBV27,NA,TRBD1,TGTGCCAGCAGGTTGGGACAGGGAGCCTACACCTTC,CASRLGQGAYTF
TRBJ2-7,TRBV2,NA,NA,TGTGCCAGCAGTGAAGGGAGGGTGAGAGGCGAGCAGTACTTC,CASSEGRVRGEQYF
TRBJ2-2,TRBV11-3,NA,NA,TGTGCCAGCAGCTCCACAGGGAGGGCAGTGCTGTTTTTT,CASSSTGRAVLFF
TRBJ1-3,TRBV9,NA,TRBD1,TGTGCCAGCAGCCTAAGTAGGGACAGACTTTCTGGAAACACCATATATTTT,CASSLSRDRLSGNTIYF
TRBJ2-2,TRBV25-1,NA,TRBD1,TGTGCCAGCAGTGAAGGACAGGACACCGGGGAGCTGTTTTTT,CASSEGQDTGELFF
TRBJ1-4,TRBV15,once,TRBD1,TGTGCCACCAGCAGAGATGGGCCTGACAGGGGAATGTTTTTT,CATSRDGPDRGMFF
TRBJ1-2,TRBV19,NA,NA,TGTGCCAGTAGTATTAACTATGGCTACACCTTC,CASSINYGYTF
TRBJ2-6,TRBV5-1,NA,TRBD1,TGCGCCAGCAGCTGGACAGGGGGCGGCGGGGCCAACGTCCTGACTTTC,CASSWTGGGGANVLTF
TRBJ2-5,TRBV9,once,TRBD2,TGTGCCAGCAGCGCGTATGCTTCTCTAGCGGGAGAGGAGACCCAGTACTTC,CASSAYASLAGEETQYF
TRBJ2-1,TRBV14,NA,TRBD2,TGTGCCAGCAGCCTGAGGACTAGCGTGTTCTATGAGCAGTTCTTC,CASSLRTSVFYEQFF
TRBJ2-3,TRBV9,NA,TRBD2,TGTGCCAGCAGCGTAGGGGGGCTAGCGGGGTATACTAGCACAGATACGCAGTATTTT,CASSVGGLAGYTSTDTQYF
TRBJ1-2,TRBV10-2,NA,NA,TGCGCCAGCAGTGACAGGGAGGCCTATGGCTACACCTTC,CASSDREAYGYTF
TRBJ1-2,TRBV30,few,NA,TGTGCCTGGAGTCCCGAGGGAGCTCGGGGCTATGGCTACACCTTC,CAWSPEGARGYGYTF